The entry below describes one TCR beta chain. The donors were healthy bone marrow donors. The CDR3 sequence is 14 residues long. Trimming took 4 bases from V and 8 from J; bases not matched to a gene: 2. Germline V gene data show CDR1 as SGHRS and CDR2 as YFSETQ. The entry originates in a study of cytomegalovirus exposure and HLA in healthy donors. Both 60 Vbeta primers and 13 Jbeta primers went into the PCR. Repertoires were generated with immunoSEQ multiplex PCR, while TCRdb's copy carries only in-frame clones and drops some. Of over 150,000 clones listed, about 77% are singletons. The receptor was isolated from a young man in good health and CMV-seropositive. V is TRBV5-1 and J is TRBJ2-1, with 14 nucleotides matching TRBD2. Sequenced material: PBMCs. The CDR3 DNA is TGCGCCAGCAGCCGACTAGCGGGAGGGGATGAGCAGTTCTTC. Its translation: CASSRLAGGDEQFF. Complete variable domain (other parts from reference TRBV5-1 and TRBJ2-1): KAGVTQTPRYLIKTRGQQVTLSCSPISGHRSVSWYQQTPGQGLQFLFEYFSETQRNKGNFPGRFSGRQFSNSRSEMNVSTLELGDSALYLCASSRLAGGDEQFFGPGTRLTVL.